A few counts support the clone carrying this TCR beta chain. Original data processing: The authors estimated nucleated cell counts from reference gene primer amplification. Method: immunoSEQ multiplex PCR; TCRdb's copy keeps in-frame clones and lacks some. The V and J calls and clone size are taken from that table; D and trimming were inferred from the DNA. The profile shows 150,000 to 200,000 clones, about 85% of them singletons. This record belongs to a study of blood T cell repertoires in COVID-19. Study information: COVID-19 samples collected from the United States, Italy and Spain covered acute and convalescent phases. T cells, B-cell-depleted T cells, or PBMCs supplied cDNA or gDNA.

Germline CDR1 is MGHRA and CDR2 is YSYEKL. V shed 3 bases and J shed 6 bases, with 18 bases lying between them. This CDR3 has 16 residues. The V call is TRBV4-1, the J call TRBJ2-1; tentatively, D is TRBD2 (6 bases). The TCR originated in a woman older than 75 with acute or convalescent COVID-19. The sequenced sample was peripheral blood. The CDR3 DNA reads TGCGCCAGCAGCCACCTGGACGGCGGGGCGGGCAATGAGCAGTTCTTC. This encodes CASSHLDGGAGNEQFF.